Listed here is a single T cell receptor beta chain. The record originates from a study of T cells in Graves' hyperthyroidism and ophthalmopathy. Turning to the study itself: Initial diagnosis, before any treatment, was when peripheral blood was collected.

Trimming stripped 1 base from V and 0 bases from J, with 12 bases between. The CDR3 sequence is 15 residues long. Germline loops: CDR1 DFQATT, CDR2 SNEGSKA (reference sequence). Ophthalmopathy cases met thresholds of Clinical Activity Score at least 3, NOSPECS grade at least 4 and duration under 3 months. Amplification of TCR beta CDR3 regions used RNA as the template. Researchers ran a first-round RT-PCR on the TCR CDR3 using the HTBI primer set. One entry per CDR3 protein, called by TCRdb with MiXCR from the multiplex PCR reads. In the table there are approximately 530,000 distinct CDR3 sequences, about 20% of which are singletons.

The source of this sequence is a man between 40 and 49 years old with Graves' ophthalmopathy. The chain links TRBV20-1 to TRBJ1-1; no clear D. The sample was blood. The CDR3 DNA reads as TGCAGTGCTAGAGTACCGGAGGCTTTGAACACTGAAGCTTTCTTT. Its protein is CSARVPEALNTEAFF.